This TCR beta chain was recorded in a study of blood T cell repertoires in COVID-19. V dropped 5 bases and J dropped 2 bases, with 12 bases sitting between them. The germline V gene has CDR1 MNHEY and CDR2 SMNVEV (reference sequence). CDR3 length: 14 amino acids. Authors' data handling: Using reference gene primer amplification, nucleated cell counts were estimated. Using immunoSEQ multiplex PCR, the repertoire was profiled, and TCRdb retains in-frame clones only, with some absent. The V and J calls and clone size are taken from that table; D and trimming were inferred from the DNA. Of hundreds of thousands of clones listed, about 82% were seen once; the top ten hold roughly 2%.

This TCR derives from a woman aged 45-65 years who had recovered from COVID-19. The J gene is TRBJ1-1, the V gene TRBV27; tentatively, D is TRBD1 (6 bases). Material: PBMCs or T cells enriched from blood (not recorded which). The CDR3 spells CASSHWTANTEAFF. CDR3 in DNA: TGTGCCAGCAGTCACTGGACAGCAAACACTGAAGCTTTCTTT.